Below, 8 T cell receptor beta chains from the same sample are listed, as sequenced in a study of OX40 agonist ivuxolimab in advanced cancers. Sequenced by immunoSEQ multiplex PCR; TCRdb stores in-frame clones only, minus some. The sample lists about 71,000 clones, roughly 77% seen once, with 5% in the top ten. Sequences were derived from CD4+ or CD8+ T cells sorted from blood, sampled in a trial of the OX40 agonist ivuxolimab. The receptors were sampled from an adult with an advanced solid tumor such as melanoma, head and neck, liver or kidney cancer.

This chain's CDR3 is CASSSAGTGLAEQYF. The CDR3 DNA reads TGTGCCAGCAGCTCAGCCGGGACAGGGCTCGCCGAGCAGTACTTC. The chain has TRBV7-8 and TRBJ2-7, with 9 nucleotides matching TRBD1. The CDR3 covers 15 residues. Germline V lookup: CDR1 SGHVS, CDR2 FQNEAQ. The ends lost 4 bases at V and 6 bases at J; junction bases unmatched: 10.

The chain is built from TRBV2 and TRBJ2-1; 7 bases match TRBD1. V dropped 2 bases and J dropped 8; count of bases not matched to a gene: 9. The CDR3 covers 15 residues. Germline V lookup: CDR1 SNHLY, CDR2 FYNNEI. CDR3 in DNA: TGTGCCAGCAGTGAAAACCGGGACAGCCCTTATGAGCAGTTCTTC. This translates into CASSENRDSPYEQFF.

As regards this clone: Germline is not matched at one junction end, which may reflect a read error. The rearrangement uses TRBV11-3 and TRBJ2-7, with D possibly being TRBD2 (6 bases). Per germline, CDR1 SGHNT and CDR2 YENEEA. This CDR3 contains 15 residues. The CDR3 sequence: CASSLDTEPTNGSAF. Written as DNA, the CDR3 is TGTGCCAGCAGCTTAGACACAGAACCAACAAACGGGAGCGCCTTC. The full variable domain, its missing parts supplied by reference TRBV11-3 and TRBJ2-7, is EAGVVQSPRYKIIEKKQPVAFWCNPISGHNTLYWYLQNLGQGPELLIRYENEEAVDDSQLPKDRFSAERLKGVDSTLKIQPAELGDSAVYLCASSLDTEPTNGSAFGPGTRLTVT.

This clone turned up a few times. The J gene is TRBJ1-5, the V gene TRBV2; unclear D gene. The CDR3 is 14 amino acids. Germline lookup yields CDR1 SNHLY and CDR2 FYNNEI. The V end was cut by 2 bases, the J end by 7 bases, with 12 bases between. Here the CDR3 DNA reads TGTGCCAGCAGTGAATCGGTGGGTGTACAGCCCCAGCATTTT. Translated, it gives CASSESVGVQPQHF.

The chain employs TRBV7-8 and TRBJ2-7; 7 nucleotides match TRBD1. CDR3 size: 18 residues. Germline CDR1 is SGHVS and CDR2 is FQNEAQ. J gave up 5 bases and V 1 base, and 17 bases lay outside the gene matches. CDR3 region: CASSLDRTGDARNNEQYF. CDR3 nucleotide sequence: TGTGCCAGCAGCTTAGACAGGACAGGCGATGCCCGAAACAACGAGCAGTACTTC.

This chain links TRBV6-1 with TRBJ1-3; no clear D. The CDR3 loop spans 16 amino acids. Germline-derived CDR1 and CDR2 are MNHNS and SASEGT. V was pared by 3 bases and J by 0 bases, with 12 bases between. CDR3 in DNA: TGTGCCAGCAGTGATATGATAGCAGCCTCTGGAAACACCATATATTTT. The encoded protein is CASSDMIAASGNTIYF.

The chain joins TRBV7-8 to TRBJ2-5; TRBD2 matches at 13 bases. The assigned J gene may be wrong: the sequence end matches TRBJ2-7 better. Germline loops: CDR1 SGHVS, CDR2 FQNEAQ. CDR3 size: 15 residues. CDR3 in DNA: TGTGCCAGCAGCTCTGGACTAGCGGGAGTCTACGAGCAGTACTTC. Translating gives CASSSGLAGVYEQYF.

The genes are TRBV7-6 and TRBJ1-1; D is perhaps TRBD1 (5 bases). The ends were cut back, 7 bases at V and 4 bases at J, with 16 bases in the middle. Per the germline V gene, CDR1 is SGHVS and CDR2 is FNYEAQ. This CDR3 is built from 14 residues. CDR3 sequence (DNA): TGTGCCAGCACCCTGGGGGGTTCAGGCACTGAAGCTTTCTTT. Amino acids: CASTLGGSGTEAFF.